Presented here are 31 T cell receptor beta chains from one specimen sequenced in a study of T cells in localized non-small cell lung cancer. Assay used: immunoSEQ multiplex PCR; TCRdb lists only in-frame clones, some missing. The table lists around 91,000 clones, roughly 90% of them singletons, with roughly 15% in the top ten. This specimen consisted of peripheral blood, obtained before any cancer treatment. The source of these receptors is a man aged 40-75 years with stage I squamous cell lung carcinoma.

This clone was counted once. The rearrangement links TRBV28 to TRBJ1-2; D is uncertain. Trimming pared 3 bases from V and 8 bases from J, leaving 13 bases between. The CDR3 totals 13 residues. CDR1 and CDR2 from the germline V gene are MDHEN and SYDVKM. The CDR3 is CASSLAQETGYTF. Here the CDR3 DNA reads TGTGCCAGCAGTTTGGCCCAGGAAACAGGCTACACCTTC.

The chain carries TRBV2 and TRBJ2-2; TRBD1 matches at 10 bases. The V gene's germline CDR1 is SNHLY and CDR2 FYNNEI. CDR3 size: 14 residues. V gave up 7 bases and J gave up 6 bases; unmatched junction bases: 5. The CDR3 DNA reads TGTGCCAGCACAGGACAGGGGGTCGCCGGGGAGCTGTTTTTT. Translating gives CASTGQGVAGELFF. The full variable domain, with the rest looked up from reference TRBV2 and TRBJ2-2, is EPEVTQTPSHQVTQMGQEVILRCVPISNHLYFYWYRQILGQKVEFLVSFYNNEISEKSEIFDDQFSVERPDGSNFTLKIRSTKLEDSAMYFCASTGQGVAGELFFGEGSRLTVL.

This chain uses TRBV5-1 with TRBJ2-3; no definite D call. CDR3 size: 15 residues. Trimming took 0 bases from V and 4 from J, leaving 12 bases between them. From germline, CDR1 is SGHRS and CDR2 YFSETQ. The CDR3 protein is CASSLVTQGPDTQYF. The CDR3 nucleotides are TGCGCCAGCAGCTTGGTGACCCAAGGCCCAGATACGCAGTATTTT.

This clone was counted only a few times. The V gene is TRBV5-1, the J gene TRBJ1-1; D is unclear. The V gene's germline CDR1 is SGHRS and CDR2 YFSETQ. The CDR3 has 15 residues. V was trimmed by 4 bases and J by 5 bases, leaving 18 bases between them. CDR3 in amino acids: CASSHERRGKTEAFF. In DNA, the CDR3 is TGCGCCAGCAGCCACGAAAGAAGAGGGAAAACTGAAGCTTTCTTT.

V and J are TRBV18 and TRBJ1-5, with no clear D. Germline CDR1 KGHSH, CDR2 LQKENI. The CDR3 extends over 15 amino acids. The ends were cut back, 3 bases at V and 0 bases at J, with 9 bases in the middle. CDR3 bases: TGTGCCAGCTCACCGAGAGAGTTTAGCAATCAGCCCCAGCATTTT. This gives the protein CASSPREFSNQPQHF.

V is TRBV5-1 and J is TRBJ2-6, with D unresolved. Germline V CDR1 and CDR2: SGHRS, YFSETQ. Trimming removed 4 bases from V and 0 bases from J, with 8 bases in between. The CDR3 length is 15 residues. The CDR3 spells CASSDGGSGANVLTF. CDR3 DNA sequence: TGCGCCAGCAGCGACGGCGGCTCTGGGGCCAACGTCCTGACTTTC.

CDR3 amino acids: CASRDGTGLRSYNSPLHF. Here the CDR3 DNA reads TGCGCCAGCAGGGATGGGACAGGGTTGAGGTCCTATAATTCACCCCTCCACTTT. The chain is built from TRBV5-1 and TRBJ1-6, with 9 positions matching TRBD1. V lost 5 bases to trimming and J lost 1 base; unmatched junction nucleotides: 10. Germline CDR1 SGHRS, CDR2 YFSETQ. CDR3 length: 18 amino acids.

The chain employs TRBV18 and TRBJ2-1; 8 nucleotides agree with TRBD1. The CDR3 runs 13 residues. Per germline, CDR1 KGHSH and CDR2 LQKENI. The J segment lost 9 bases and the V segment lost 4 bases, leaving 5 bases of the junction unmatched. The CDR3 sequence is CASSQTGATEQFF. Here the CDR3 DNA reads TGTGCCAGCTCACAGACAGGGGCGACTGAGCAGTTCTTC.

The chain has TRBV4-2 and TRBJ1-5; perhaps TRBD1 as D (5 bases). The CDR3 length is 15 residues. V lost 1 base, J lost 0 bases, and 7 bases lay in between. Germline V lookup: CDR1 LGHNA, CDR2 YNFKEQ. CDR3 amino acids: CASSQGQNSNQPQHF. CDR3 bases: TGTGCCAGCAGCCAAGGACAGAATAGCAATCAGCCCCAGCATTTT.

This clone was detected a few times. The chain combines TRBV30 with TRBJ1-1, with TRBD1 matching over 7 bases. V gave up 4 bases and J gave up 5 bases; unmatched junction bases: 4. The CDR3 loop spans 12 amino acids. Germline CDR1 reads GTSNPN; CDR2 reads SVGIG (reference sequence). CDR3 amino acids: CAWTQGGTEAFF. CDR3 coding DNA: TGTGCCTGGACCCAGGGGGGGACTGAAGCTTTCTTT. Full variable domain (rest looked up from reference TRBV30 and TRBJ1-1): SQTIHQWPATLVQPVGSPLSLECTVEGTSNPNLYWYRQAAGRGLQLLFYSVGIGQISSEVPQNLSASRPQDRQFILSSKKLLLSDSGFYLCAWTQGGTEAFFGQGTRLTVV.

V is TRBV7-8 and J is TRBJ2-7, with D unresolved. The CDR3 covers 15 residues. Between the trimmed V and J ends, which lost 3 bases and 2 bases, there was a span of 14 bases. Germline assignment: CDR1 SGHVS and CDR2 FQNEAQ. In DNA form, the CDR3 reads TGTGCCAGCAGCTTCAGTGATTGGGTCCCCTACGAGCAGTACTTC. Translation gives CASSFSDWVPYEQYF.

J is TRBJ2-5 and V is TRBV6-1; TRBD2 agrees at 7 bases. Germline CDR1 MNHNS, CDR2 SASEGT. J gave up 4 bases and V 4 bases, and 9 bases lay outside the gene matches. The CDR3 runs 15 residues. CDR3: CASSAGPLAGETQYF. CDR3 bases: TGTGCCAGCAGTGCCGGACCTTTAGCGGGAGAGACCCAGTACTTC.

The chain combines TRBV6-5 with TRBJ2-2; maybe TRBD2 (6 bases). CDR3 length: 15 amino acids. The germline gives CDR1 MNHEY, CDR2 SVGAGI. V shed 7 bases and J shed 0 bases, with 12 bases lying between them. The CDR3 loop is CASTRSGANTGELFF. CDR3 bases: TGTGCCAGCACCCGTTCGGGGGCGAACACCGGGGAGCTGTTTTTT.

This chain links TRBV2 with TRBJ2-6; 7 bases are shared with TRBD2. The CDR3 covers 14 residues. Per the germline V gene, CDR1 is SNHLY and CDR2 is FYNNEI. V was clipped by 7 bases and J by 8 bases; unmatched bases: 8. The CDR3 nucleotides are TGTGCCAGCACGAGCAGCGGGGCCCCCAACGTCCTGACTTTC. Translating gives CASTSSGAPNVLTF.

The V and J genes are TRBV7-2 and TRBJ2-5; D is uncertain. V gave up 5 bases and J gave up 4 bases, with 5 bases separating them. Germline lookup yields CDR1 SGHTA and CDR2 FQGNSA. This CDR3 comprises 11 residues. The CDR3 spells CASSAPETQYF. The CDR3 DNA is TGTGCCAGCAGCGCCCCAGAGACCCAGTACTTC.

This chain connects TRBV18 to TRBJ1-5; TRBD1 matches at 11 bases. The CDR3 has 18 residues. J was trimmed by 5 bases and V by 6 bases; bases with no gene match: 15. CDR1 KGHSH and CDR2 LQKENI come from the germline V gene. CDR3 loop: CASSPARSSDRGHQPQHF. In DNA form, the CDR3 reads TGTGCCAGCTCTCCCGCGCGTAGCTCGGACAGGGGGCATCAGCCCCAGCATTTT.

V usage is TRBV7-2 and J usage is TRBJ2-1; TRBD2 is a possible D gene (5 bases). Germline values: CDR1 SGHTA, CDR2 FQGNSA. The CDR3 covers 15 residues. V was trimmed by 2 bases and J by 5 bases, leaving 13 bases between them. CDR3 bases: TGTGCCAGCAGCTTAATCGGGCTCGGGAACAATGAGCAGTTCTTC. It specifies CASSLIGLGNNEQFF.

The V and J genes are TRBV29-1 and TRBJ2-7, with TRBD2 matching over 8 bases. V shed 4 bases, J shed 5 bases, and the junction held 7 bases outside the gene matches. The germline CDR1 and CDR2 sequences are SQVTM and ANQGSEA. The CDR3 loop spans 13 amino acids. The CDR3 coding sequence is TGCAGCGTTGCCCCCGGGGGGGCAGACGAGCAGTACTTC. This sequence encodes CSVAPGGADEQYF.

This clone appeared once. The gene calls are TRBV15 and TRBJ1-2; D is undetermined. The CDR3 has 12 amino acids. Per germline, CDR1 LNHNV and CDR2 YYDKDF (reference sequence). Trimming took 0 bases from V and 3 from J, leaving 2 bases between them. In DNA form, the CDR3 reads TGTGCCACCAGCAGAGAGGACTATGGCTACACCTTC. This gives the protein CATSREDYGYTF.

The chain combines TRBV7-7 with TRBJ2-5, with 7 bases that match TRBD1. CDR3 size: 16 residues. Unmatched junction bases numbered 14, after V lost 4 bases and J lost 6 bases. Per the germline V gene, CDR1 is SSHAT and CDR2 is FNYEAQ (reference sequence). The CDR3 loop reads CASSSAPGTDLKTQYF. DNA for the CDR3: TGTGCCAGCAGCTCCGCTCCCGGGACAGATTTGAAGACCCAGTACTTC.

This clone was detected once. The CDR3 coding sequence is TGTGCCAGCAGTTCCCAGGGGAGCTATGGCTACACCTTC. Translation gives CASSSQGSYGYTF. The V call is TRBV7-9, the J call TRBJ1-2; the D gene is possibly TRBD1 (6 bases). V was clipped by 6 bases and J by 4 bases, with 12 bases between them. The CDR3 extends over 13 amino acids. From germline, CDR1 is SEHNR and CDR2 FQNEAQ (reference sequence).

The genes are TRBV2 and TRBJ1-1, with TRBD1 identical over 8 bases. Losses at the gene ends were 5 bases for V and 4 bases for J; bases not matched to a gene: 6. The V gene's germline CDR1 is SNHLY and CDR2 FYNNEI. The CDR3 runs to 14 residues. CDR3 in amino acids: CASSRTGRVTEAFF. The CDR3 DNA reads as TGTGCCAGCAGTAGGACAGGGCGGGTCACTGAAGCTTTCTTT.

The chain is built from TRBV15 and TRBJ2-7; TRBD1 might be the D (5 bases). V dropped 1 base and J dropped 2 bases, with 9 bases sitting between them. The CDR3 contains 14 residues. Germline assignment: CDR1 LNHNV and CDR2 YYDKDF (reference sequence). CDR3 coding DNA: TGTGCCACCAGCAGAGGGGGCATTACCTACGAGCAGTACTTC. Its translation is CATSRGGITYEQYF. The variable domain in full, with the rest retrieved from reference TRBV15 and TRBJ2-7, is DAMVIQNPRYQVTQFGKPVTLSCSQTLNHNVMYWYQQKSSQAPKLLFHYYDKDFNNEADTPDNFQSRRPNTSFCFLDIRSPGLGDTAMYLCATSRGGITYEQYFGPGTRLTVT.

The J gene is TRBJ1-5, the V gene TRBV4-1, with a tentative D call TRBD1 (5 bases). In germline, CDR1 is MGHRA, CDR2 YSYEKL. The V end lost 0 bases, the J end lost 1 base, and 7 bases lay between the germline ends. CDR3 size: 15 residues. CDR3 nucleotides: TGCGCCAGCAGCCAAGAAGGGGCGAGCAATCAGCCCCAGCATTTT. It specifies CASSQEGASNQPQHF.

The V call is TRBV7-9, the J call TRBJ2-7; TRBD1 matches at 11 bases. The CDR3 runs to 16 residues. Germline CDR1 and CDR2: SEHNR and FQNEAQ (reference sequence). V gave up 5 bases and J gave up 6 bases; unmatched junction bases: 12. In nucleotides, the CDR3 is TGTGCCAGCAGCCGTCGCGTAGGACAGGGGGCCGGCGAGCAGTACTTC. It translates to CASSRRVGQGAGEQYF.

V usage is TRBV28 and J usage is TRBJ2-6; 7 positions match TRBD1. CDR1 and CDR2 (germline): MDHEN, SYDVKM. This CDR3 has 23 residues. The junction had 23 bases not matched to a gene; V was cut back by 3 bases and J by 0 bases. DNA of the CDR3: TGTGCCAGCAGTTTCCCAAACCCCCCCACACAGGGGCTACCTAGCTCTGGGGCCAACGTCCTGACTTTC. Residues: CASSFPNPPTQGLPSSGANVLTF.

The rearrangement joins TRBV7-3 to TRBJ2-2; D is unclear. This CDR3 comprises 13 residues. V dropped 5 bases and J dropped 4 bases, with 8 bases sitting between them. Germline V lookup: CDR1 SGHTA, CDR2 FQGTGA. CDR3 in amino acids: CASSPSVTGELFF. The CDR3 DNA is TGTGCCAGCAGCCCATCAGTCACCGGGGAGCTGTTTTTT.

The genes are TRBV14 and TRBJ1-2; D is ambiguous. The CDR3 contains 13 residues. Trimming left V 1 base short and J 5 bases short, with 8 bases between. The V gene's germline CDR1 is SGHDN and CDR2 FVKESK. CDR3 coding DNA: TGTGCCAGCAGCCAAGGCCCATGGTATGGCTACACCTTC. Translation: CASSQGPWYGYTF.

The chain uses TRBV30 and TRBJ2-5; D is undetermined. V shed 0 bases and J shed 5 bases, with 13 bases lying between them. The CDR3 is made up of 14 amino acids. Germline V lookup: CDR1 GTSNPN, CDR2 SVGIG (reference sequence). CDR3 sequence: CAWSVKLPGETQYF. The CDR3 nucleotides are TGTGCCTGGAGTGTGAAACTCCCCGGGGAGACCCAGTACTTC. The variable domain in full, completed from reference TRBV30 and TRBJ2-5, reads SQTIHQWPATLVQPVGSPLSLECTVEGTSNPNLYWYRQAAGRGLQLLFYSVGIGQISSEVPQNLSASRPQDRQFILSSKKLLLSDSGFYLCAWSVKLPGETQYFGPGTRLLVL.

This clone was observed a few times. The chain is built from TRBV28 and TRBJ1-3, with unresolved D. The ends were cut back, 5 bases at V and 5 bases at J, with 1 base in the middle. This CDR3 is 10 amino acids long. Per the germline V gene, CDR1 is MDHEN and CDR2 is SYDVKM. The CDR3 DNA follows: TGTGCCAGCAGTAGAAACACCATATATTTT. Encoded protein: CASSRNTIYF.

The gene calls are TRBV29-1 and TRBJ2-7, with 7 bases lining up with TRBD1. CDR1 is SQVTM and CDR2 is ANQGSEA in the germline V gene. V dropped 0 bases and J dropped 0; count of bases not matched to a gene: 5. CDR3 length: 15 residues. The CDR3 sequence: CSVEDPTGDSYEQYF. The CDR3 bases are TGCAGCGTTGAAGATCCTACAGGGGACTCCTACGAGCAGTACTTC.